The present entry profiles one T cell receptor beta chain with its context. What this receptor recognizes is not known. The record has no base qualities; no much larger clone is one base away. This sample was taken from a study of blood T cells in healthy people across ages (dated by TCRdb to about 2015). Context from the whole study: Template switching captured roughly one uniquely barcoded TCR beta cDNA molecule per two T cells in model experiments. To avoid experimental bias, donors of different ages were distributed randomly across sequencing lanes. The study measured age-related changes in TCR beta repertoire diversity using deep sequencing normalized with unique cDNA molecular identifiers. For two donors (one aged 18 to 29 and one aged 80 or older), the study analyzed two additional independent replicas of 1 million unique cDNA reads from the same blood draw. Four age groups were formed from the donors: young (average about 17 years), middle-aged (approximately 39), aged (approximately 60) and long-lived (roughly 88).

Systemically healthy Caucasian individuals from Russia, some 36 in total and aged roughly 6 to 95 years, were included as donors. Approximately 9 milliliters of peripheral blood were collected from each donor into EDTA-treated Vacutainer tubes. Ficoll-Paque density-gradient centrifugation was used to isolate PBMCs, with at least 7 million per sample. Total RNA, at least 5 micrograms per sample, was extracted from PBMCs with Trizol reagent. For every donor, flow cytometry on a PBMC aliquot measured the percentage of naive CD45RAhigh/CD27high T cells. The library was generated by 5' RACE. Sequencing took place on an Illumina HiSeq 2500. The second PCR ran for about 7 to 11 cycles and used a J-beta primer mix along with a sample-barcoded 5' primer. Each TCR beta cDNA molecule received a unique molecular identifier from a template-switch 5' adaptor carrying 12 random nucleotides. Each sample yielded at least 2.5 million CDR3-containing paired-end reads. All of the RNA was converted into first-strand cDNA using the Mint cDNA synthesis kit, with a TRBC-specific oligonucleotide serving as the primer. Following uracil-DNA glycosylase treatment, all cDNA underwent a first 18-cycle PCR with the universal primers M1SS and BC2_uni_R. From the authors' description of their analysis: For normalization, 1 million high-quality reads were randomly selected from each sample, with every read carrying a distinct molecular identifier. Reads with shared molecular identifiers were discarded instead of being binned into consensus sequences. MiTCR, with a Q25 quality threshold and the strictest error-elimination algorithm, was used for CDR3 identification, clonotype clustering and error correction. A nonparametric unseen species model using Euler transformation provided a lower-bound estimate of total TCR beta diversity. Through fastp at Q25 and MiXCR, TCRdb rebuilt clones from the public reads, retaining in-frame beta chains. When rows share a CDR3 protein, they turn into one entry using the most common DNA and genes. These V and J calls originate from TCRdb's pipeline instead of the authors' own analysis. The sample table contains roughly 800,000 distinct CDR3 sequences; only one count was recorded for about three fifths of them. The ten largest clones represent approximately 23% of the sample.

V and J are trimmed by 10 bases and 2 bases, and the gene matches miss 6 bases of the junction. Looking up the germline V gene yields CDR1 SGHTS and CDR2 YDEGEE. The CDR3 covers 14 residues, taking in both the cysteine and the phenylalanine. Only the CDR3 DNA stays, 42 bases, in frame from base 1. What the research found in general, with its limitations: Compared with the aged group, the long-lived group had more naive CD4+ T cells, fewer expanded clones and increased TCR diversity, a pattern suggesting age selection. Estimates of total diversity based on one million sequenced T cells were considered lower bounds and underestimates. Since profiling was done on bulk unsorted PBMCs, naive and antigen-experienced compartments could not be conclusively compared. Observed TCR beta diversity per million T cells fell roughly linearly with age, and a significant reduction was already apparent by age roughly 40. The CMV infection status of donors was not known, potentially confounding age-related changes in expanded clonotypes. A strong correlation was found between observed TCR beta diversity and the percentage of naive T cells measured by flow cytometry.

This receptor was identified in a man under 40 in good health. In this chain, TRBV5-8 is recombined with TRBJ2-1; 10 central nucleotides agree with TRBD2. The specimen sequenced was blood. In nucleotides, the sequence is TGTGCCGCCACCGGGACTAGCGCCTACAATGAGCAGTTCTTC. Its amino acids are CAATGTSAYNEQFF.